This T cell receptor beta chain stems from a study of response to subunit inactivated influenza vaccine. The CDR3 covers 14 residues. The ends were cut back, 4 bases at V and 1 base at J, with 9 bases in the middle. This clonotype was seen many times. Each CDR3 protein gets one entry after TCRdb re-called the RT-PCR reads with MiXCR. The sample has 500,000 to 600,000 distinct CDR3 sequences, about 17% seen once. The V and J genes are TRBV12-3 or TRBV12-4 and TRBJ2-3; D remains ambiguous. This specimen was CD4+ T cells sorted from PBMCs, taken around 25 months after vaccination. The sequence was obtained from a man aged 45-69 years who received an inactivated influenza vaccine. The CDR3 loop reads CASSYSARTDTQYF. The CDR3 nucleotides are TGTGCCAGCAGTTATAGTGCTCGCACAGATACGCAGTATTTT.